Below, 6 T cell receptor beta chains from the same sample are listed, as sequenced in a study of T cell clonotyping in hematopoietic cell transplantation. The assay was immunoSEQ multiplex PCR, and TCRdb's table has in-frame clones only and misses some. Of fewer than 100,000 clones listed, almost 97% were seen once; the top ten hold roughly 1.5%. Time point given: recipient sample about 28 days before transplant, after cytoreduction. The material was peripheral blood mononuclear cells, obtained before stem cell transplant. Every receptor here comes from a woman in her forties or fifties with acute myeloid leukemia. Some clones in this sample may be carry-over from other donors' samples.

The chain joins TRBV25-1 to TRBJ2-3, with 9 positions matching TRBD2. V shed 2 bases and J 2 bases; nucleotides not matched to a gene: 8. CDR1 and CDR2 (germline): MGHDK, SYGVNS. This CDR3 has 17 residues. The CDR3 nucleotides are TGTGCCAGCAGTGAAACTAGCGGGTTGCGTAACACAGATACGCAGTATTTT. As protein: CASSETSGLRNTDTQYF.

The chain links TRBV6-5 to TRBJ2-2, with TRBD1 as a possible D gene (5 bases). V was cut by 7 bases and J by 5 bases, with 8 bases left in between. Germline assignment: CDR1 MNHEY and CDR2 SVGAGI. This CDR3 has 12 amino acids. Written as DNA, the CDR3 is TGTGCCAGCAACCGACAGACCGGGGAGCTGTTTTTT. The encoded protein is CASNRQTGELFF.

The rearrangement joins TRBV27 to TRBJ2-1, with D maybe TRBD2 (6 bases). The V gene lost 5 bases and the J gene lost 5 bases, with 13 bases spanning the gap. This CDR3 is 14 amino acids long. Germline loops: CDR1 MNHEY, CDR2 SMNVEV (reference sequence). DNA of the CDR3: TGTGCCAGCAGTATGTTCGGGAGTGACAATGAGCAGTTCTTC. Its translation: CASSMFGSDNEQFF.

The V call is TRBV28, the J call TRBJ2-7, with TRBD2 matching 13 bases. The CDR3 extends over 14 amino acids. The V and J ends lost 7 bases and 7 bases, in that order; junction bases with no gene match: 7. The germline V gene encodes CDR1 MDHEN and CDR2 SYDVKM. The CDR3 coding sequence is TGTGCCAGCACCCCGGGACTAGCGGGAAGTGAGCAGTACTTC. Its protein product is CASTPGLAGSEQYF.

J is TRBJ1-5 and V is TRBV4-1, with D unclear. Trimming took 0 bases from V and 0 from J, leaving 6 bases between them. CDR1 MGHRA and CDR2 YSYEKL come from the germline V gene. The CDR3 sequence is 15 residues long. CDR3 in amino acids: CASSQEGNSNQPQHF. The CDR3 DNA follows: TGCGCCAGCAGCCAAGAAGGGAATAGCAATCAGCCCCAGCATTTT.

The chain combines TRBV5-1 with TRBJ2-3; 7 bases are a match to TRBD1. Germline V gene data show CDR1 as SGHRS and CDR2 as YFSETQ. The CDR3 sequence is 14 residues long. V was clipped by 2 bases and J by 3 bases; unmatched bases: 3. CDR3 sequence (DNA): TGCGCCAGCAGCTTCGGGACAGTGACAGATACGCAGTATTTT. This codes for CASSFGTVTDTQYF. Full variable domain (rest looked up from reference TRBV5-1 and TRBJ2-3): KAGVTQTPRYLIKTRGQQVTLSCSPISGHRSVSWYQQTPGQGLQFLFEYFSETQRNKGNFPGRFSGRQFSNSRSEMNVSTLELGDSALYLCASSFGTVTDTQYFGPGTRLTVL.